The clone carrying this TCR beta chain has at least ten counts. The antigen remains undetermined. The CDR3 regions of TCR beta were amplified from RNA transcripts. In the first-round RT-PCR of the TCR CDR3, the HTBI primer set was used. Using its own MiXCR run on the multiplex PCR reads, TCRdb lists one record per CDR3 protein. This table holds approximately 400,000 distinct CDR3 sequences, approximately 14% found once. This entry belongs to a study of T cells in Graves' hyperthyroidism and ophthalmopathy. Trimming at V came to 4 bases and at J to 3 bases, leaving 8 bases not matched to a gene. The CDR3 spans 15 residues. Germline lookup yields CDR1 LGHNA and CDR2 YNFKEQ. Study results and caveats: Stable hyperthyroidism was told apart from ophthalmopathy by a model built on 13 V-J features. Onset of ophthalmopathy came a median around 6.5 months after the model predicted it. Blood also carried most thyroid clonotypes expanded above 0.001.

PBMCs stemmed from around 9.3 ml fresh peripheral blood. The chain couples TRBV4-2 to TRBJ2-7; 8 bases map to TRBD2. This TCR was recovered from a young woman with Graves' hyperthyroidism. The material sequenced was blood. Here the CDR3 DNA reads TGTGCCAGCAGCCTTGGAGCGGGAGACTTCTACGAGCAGTACTTC. Amino acid sequence: CASSLGAGDFYEQYF.